This TCR beta chain was retrieved from a study of monozygotic twins with inflammatory bowel disease. Study-level findings and limits: The analysis yielded no support for one strong signal or clonotype associated with IBD. Clonotype sharing was lower in IBD patients than healthy twins, most markedly with disease activity. IBD patients carried less diverse TCRbeta repertoires (inverse Simpson) than healthy co-twins.

With respect to this clonotype: Its antigen is still unknown.

The CDR3 has 17 residues. In germline, CDR1 is SGHTS, CDR2 YDEGEE. One entry per CDR3 protein, without DNA, is what TCRdb gives after re-calling the 5' RACE reads. In total, the table holds approximately 160,000 distinct CDR3 sequences. The TCR was taken from a human donor with ulcerative colitis or Crohn's disease, or a healthy co-twin of an affected twin (not recorded which). The sample was blood. The rearrangement uses TRBV5-8 and TRBJ2-2; lacking DNA, the TRBD2 call made by TCRdb goes unchecked. The CDR3 here is CASSWRASRKGTGELFF.